In this sample, the clone carrying this T cell receptor beta chain turned up many times. This specimen belongs to a study of CD8 T cells in ankylosing spondylitis. TCRdb passed the 5' RACE reads through MiXCR, listing each CDR3 protein once. The table lists 200,000 to 300,000 distinct CDR3 sequences, approximately 7.6% of them singletons. Unmatched junction bases numbered 11, after V lost 5 bases and J lost 5 bases. This CDR3 has 16 amino acids. This receptor was obtained from a female donor with ankylosing spondylitis or in good health (not recorded which). The chain recombines TRBV12-3 or TRBV12-4 with TRBJ2-1, with 8 bases identical to TRBD2. The material sequenced was blood, either unsorted or a sorted T cell fraction (not recorded which). The CDR3 bases are TGTGCCAGCAGTCTCCCCCGGGAGGGGGTTCACAATGAGCAGTTCTTC. Its protein is CASSLPREGVHNEQFF.